These 11 T cell receptor beta chains came from one sample sequenced in a study of human T cells and chemical hapten exposure. The sample's time point: patch test 1, 2 weeks after DPC sensitization. This sample's treatment: therapeutic diphenylcyclopropenone sensitization with weekly scalp DPC. MiXCR was run by TCRdb on the RACE reads, yielding one entry per CDR3 protein. The sample lists about 90,000 distinct CDR3 sequences, about 10% seen once, with roughly 2.2% in the top ten. This specimen consisted of whole blood, obtained in connection with sensitization to the hapten diphenylcyclopropenone (DPC). The receptor set was obtained from a man aged 35-49 years with alopecia areata. Some clones in this sample may be carry-over from other donors' samples.

This clonotype was recorded a few times. One end of the junction fails to match germline, which may point to a read error. This rearrangement joins TRBV6-1 to TRBJ2-1; D may be TRBD1 or TRBD2 (6 bases each). CDR3 length: 11 amino acids. CDR1 is MNHNS and CDR2 is SASEGT in the germline V gene. The CDR3 reads CASSEETGGIF. CDR3 coding DNA: TGTGCCAGCAGTGAAGAGACAGGAGGGATCTTC.

This chain joins TRBV6-2 or TRBV6-3 and TRBJ2-1, with a possible D match to TRBD2 (5 bases). The CDR3 spans 18 residues. V was cut by 6 bases and J by 0 bases, with 21 bases left in between. Looked up from germline, CDR1 is MNHEY and CDR2 is SVGEGT. CDR3 sequence reads: CASSPLAPGVASYNEQFF. CDR3 sequence (DNA): TGTGCCAGCAGCCCCCTAGCCCCCGGCGTTGCCTCCTACAATGAGCAGTTCTTC.

The table lists this clonotype with a few counts. J is TRBJ2-1 and V is TRBV29-1; 7 bases agree with TRBD1. This CDR3 region has 12 residues. CDR1 and CDR2 (germline): SQVTM, ANQGSEA. The V segment lost 5 bases and the J segment 7 bases; nucleotides outside the gene matches: 5. CDR3 sequence reads: CSVPGQINEQFF. The CDR3 DNA sequence: TGCAGCGTTCCGGGACAGATTAATGAGCAGTTCTTC.

The J gene is TRBJ1-5, the V gene TRBV7-9; 7 positions match TRBD1. The trim removed 5 bases at V and 0 bases at J, leaving 4 bases unmatched. CDR3 length: 15 residues. CDR1 is SEHNR, CDR2 FQNEAQ, per germline (reference sequence). DNA of the CDR3: TGTGCCAGCAGCCCGACAGGGATTAGCAATCAGCCCCAGCATTTT. This encodes CASSPTGISNQPQHF.

This clonotype was seen many times. V usage is TRBV20-1 and J usage is TRBJ2-1; 8 bases are shared with TRBD2. This CDR3 region has 12 residues. Germline CDR1 DFQATT, CDR2 SNEGSKA (reference sequence). Trimming removed 3 bases from V and 8 bases from J; junction bases left unmatched: 3. CDR3 DNA sequence: TGCAGTGCTAGTTTAGCGGGGCATGAGCAGTTCTTC. Its translation is CSASLAGHEQFF.

The rearrangement joins TRBV4-2 to TRBJ1-1, with 7 nucleotides matching TRBD1. The CDR3 has 15 amino acids. Trimming took 2 bases from V and 1 from J; bases not matched to a gene: 4. Germline lookup yields CDR1 LGHNA and CDR2 YNFKEQ. CDR3 sequence (DNA): TGTGCCAGCAGCCAATTAGGACAGGCGAACACTGAAGCTTTCTTT. It encodes CASSQLGQANTEAFF.

This clonotype appeared a few times. The chain combines TRBV6-2 or TRBV6-3 with TRBJ2-1, with 10 bases matching TRBD2. With V trimmed by 2 bases and J by 2 bases, 6 bases remained unmatched. Per germline, CDR1 MNHEY and CDR2 SVGEGT. The CDR3 extends over 17 amino acids. In nucleotides, the CDR3 is TGTGCCAGCAGTTACGACTTAGCGGGAGGACCCTACAATGAGCAGTTCTTC. Encoded protein: CASSYDLAGGPYNEQFF.

In this sample, this clonotype turned up many times. The CDR3 coding sequence is TGTGCCAGCGGAAGCGGCAGGGGAAACACCATATATTTT. This gives the protein CASGSGRGNTIYF. The rearrangement links TRBV7-6 to TRBJ1-3, with unresolved D. Germline loops: CDR1 SGHVS, CDR2 FNYEAQ. V was clipped by 8 bases and J by 4 bases, with 12 bases between them. The CDR3 consists of 13 residues.

Many counts were recorded for this clonotype. The chain combines TRBV5-6 with TRBJ2-7; D remains ambiguous. The CDR3 is 16 residues long. V dropped 0 bases and J dropped 2 bases, with 15 bases sitting between them. CDR1 and CDR2 from the germline V gene are SGHDT and YYEEEE. The CDR3 nucleotides read TGTGCCAGCAGCTTGGCGAATACACAGCTAACCTACGAGCAGTACGTC. Its translation: CASSLANTQLTYEQYV.

The gene calls are TRBV7-9 and TRBJ2-5, with 7 nucleotides matching TRBD1. Trimming cost V 4 bases and J 1 base; bases outside gene matches: 3. The CDR3 spans 14 residues. From germline, CDR1 is SEHNR and CDR2 FQNEAQ (reference sequence). The CDR3: CASSYGQVQETQYF. In DNA form, the CDR3 reads TGTGCCAGCAGCTACGGACAGGTCCAAGAGACCCAGTACTTC. The full variable domain, in which reference TRBV7-9 and TRBJ2-5 provide the parts outside the CDR3, is DTGVSQNPRHKITKRGQNVTFRCDPISEHNRLYWYRQTLGQGPEFLTYFQNEAQLEKSRLLSDRFSAERPKGSFSTLEIQRTEQGDSAMYLCASSYGQVQETQYFGPGTRLLVL.

The table lists this clonotype with a few counts. V usage is TRBV5-6 and J usage is TRBJ2-3; D remains unclear. CDR1 and CDR2 (germline): SGHDT, YYEEEE. The germline V and J ends were trimmed by 4 bases and 4 bases, with 16 bases remaining between them. The length of the CDR3 is 15 residues. The CDR3 loop reads CASSPVVARADTQYF. CDR3 in DNA: TGTGCCAGCAGCCCGGTGGTGGCTAGGGCAGATACGCAGTATTTT.